Listed below are T cell receptor beta chains from one sample, sequenced in a study of control samples from healthy donors and cancer patients. Here immunoSEQ multiplex PCR was the method, and the copy in TCRdb shows in-frame clones only, minus some. The sample shows around 100,000 clones, roughly 90% of them seen only once. Sequenced material: blood. Receptor source: a woman in her 50s in good health. CDR3s include the opening cysteine and the closing phenylalanine or tryptophan. Size values are once, few and many counts, or a class for expanded clones, and some rows have none.

>TRBV5-4|NA
CASSITGTLSSYNEQFF
>TRBV19|NA
CASTKTVFSPTKGYTF
>TRBV19|NA
CASSGLSGGHEQFF
>TRBV6-4|NA
CASSIGLAGGTDTQYF
>TRBV2|NA
CASSEVLTSGKETQYF
>TRBV19|NA
CASIPKGRVYGYTF
>TRBV7-2|NA
CASSLAPWGLTSLNEQFF
>TRBV7-2|NA
CASSLVPTSGYNEQFF
>TRBV6-5|NA
CASNEGGRGNIQYF
>TRBV21-1|NA
CASSKASGTSYNEQFF
>TRBV7-2|NA
CASSLAGKGNEKLFF
>TRBV7-9|NA
CASSPGGGTEAFF
>TRBV5-1|once
CASSAGSGWEGAMAFF
>TRBV15|NA
CATSRGPSETSPLHF
>TRBV6-5|NA
CASSPRDRYNEQFF
>TRBV2|NA
CASSEVPPLHF
>TRBV7-3|NA
CASSLNGLAGGRNQETQYF
>TRBV5-5|NA
CASSLAGANYGYTF
>TRBV30|NA
CAWSDMSSEAFF
>TRBV18|NA
CASSPLYSSGNTIYF
>TRBV19|NA
CASNRGRTPYNEQFF
>TRBV5-1|NA
CASSLVVGEGVQYF
>TRBV30|NA
CAWWTVWGKDYGYTF
>TRBV19|NA
CATPSGTDTQYF
>TRBV3-1/TRBV3-2|once
CASSQDGWRGGPEYEQYF
>TRBV30|NA
CAWSVPKTSGLETQYF
>TRBV19|NA
CASSYGTLNEQFF
>TRBV7-4|NA
CASSLEGKGGKHF
>TRBV18|NA
CASSPAGGVTGEQFF
>TRBV7-2|NA
CASSFLTPTVRNTGELFF
>TRBV19|NA
CASSMPGGLGYTF
>TRBV6-5|NA
CASKGGLEGQPQHF
>TRBV5-5|NA
CASSLVSSGRAGTGELFF
>TRBV5-1|NA
CASSLGPTTDRAKETQYF
>TRBV7-2|NA
CASSLLATTYVGYTF
>TRBV15|NA
CATSPSRDPIQYF
>TRBV19|NA
CASSIQGAGYGYTF
>TRBV7-3|NA
CASTLGMNTEAFF
>TRBV6-5|few
CASMGGGSKNTEAFF
>TRBV4-3|NA
CASSQETGGLLNTEAFF
>TRBV5-1|NA
CASSRGDGGVEKLFF
>TRBV7-3|NA
CASSRDLGGPTDTQYF
>TRBV27|NA
CASKGANYGYTF
>TRBV29-1|NA
CSVGAGVGGNTIYF
>TRBV5-6|NA
CASSYPNGLAGDTGELFF
>TRBV7-6|NA
CASSLAGQNNSPLHF
>TRBV24-1|NA
CATSETPRTGGSEQYF
>TRBV11-2|NA
CASSSTGNQPQHF